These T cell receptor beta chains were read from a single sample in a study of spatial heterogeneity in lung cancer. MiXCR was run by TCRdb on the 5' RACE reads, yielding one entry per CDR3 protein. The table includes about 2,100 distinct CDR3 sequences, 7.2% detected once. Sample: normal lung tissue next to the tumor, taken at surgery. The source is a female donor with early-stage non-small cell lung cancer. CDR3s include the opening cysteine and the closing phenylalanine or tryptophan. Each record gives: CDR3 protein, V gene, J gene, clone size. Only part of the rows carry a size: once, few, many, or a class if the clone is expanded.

CDR3: CSAQRSLGDEKLFF
V: TRBV20-1
J: TRBJ1-4
size: medium-sized

CDR3: CASSLWDRGDRRDEQFF
V: TRBV5-8
J: TRBJ2-1
size: medium-sized

CDR3: CASSPSRGQGLNEQFF
V: TRBV3-2
J: TRBJ2-1
size: few

CDR3: CSATREQGNYGYTF
V: TRBV20-1
J: TRBJ1-2
size: medium-sized

CDR3: CSVAAGGLYEQYF
V: TRBV29-1
J: TRBJ2-7
size: medium-sized

CDR3: CASSQASTDTQYF
V: TRBV3-1
J: TRBJ2-3
size: few

CDR3: CASSYKGAAYEHYF
V: TRBV6-5
J: TRBJ2-7
size: medium-sized

CDR3: CASSQSEAGDQPQHF
V: TRBV23-1
J: TRBJ1-5
size: medium-sized

CDR3: CASSQGGDPPYEQYF
V: TRBV4-3
J: TRBJ2-7
size: medium-sized

CDR3: CASSPRDATNEKLFF
V: TRBV18
J: TRBJ1-4
size: large

CDR3: CSAGQGSGGYTF
V: TRBV20-1
J: TRBJ1-2
size: medium-sized

CDR3: CASSPQGEGSYEQYF
V: TRBV5-1
J: TRBJ2-7
size: medium-sized

CDR3: CSALPTLRTGGAYEQYF
V: TRBV20-1
J: TRBJ2-7
size: few

CDR3: CASRSLGGGYVSGNTIYF
V: TRBV7-9
J: TRBJ1-3
size: medium-sized

CDR3: CASSSPLRQYNEQFF
V: TRBV7-9
J: TRBJ2-1
size: medium-sized

CDR3: CASSLAAVAGSTETQYF
V: TRBV7-6
J: TRBJ2-5
size: .

CDR3: CAISENSQNTGELFF
V: TRBV10-3
J: TRBJ2-2
size: medium-sized

CDR3: CASTESNYGYTF
V: TRBV28
J: TRBJ1-2
size: medium-sized

CDR3: CASSPRAPGGSGANVLTF
V: TRBV7-6
J: TRBJ2-6
size: few

CDR3: CASSLRLAGRGETQYF
V: TRBV3-1
J: TRBJ2-5
size: many

CDR3: CASSPSGRGRGDTQYF
V: TRBV19
J: TRBJ2-3
size: medium-sized

CDR3: CATTGANTGELFF
V: TRBV24-1
J: TRBJ2-2
size: medium-sized

CDR3: CASQTQGPTDTQYF
V: TRBV11-3
J: TRBJ2-3
size: medium-sized

CDR3: CASSLDPDGSGEAFF
V: TRBV5-1
J: TRBJ1-1
size: medium-sized

CDR3: CASRRESTDTQYF
V: TRBV7-9
J: TRBJ2-3
size: medium-sized

CDR3: CASSIDPGLGANVLTF
V: TRBV19
J: TRBJ2-6
size: medium-sized

CDR3: CASNKDETGNHNEQFF
V: TRBV9
J: TRBJ2-1
size: .

CDR3: CASRQGTGELFF
V: TRBV12-3/TRBV12-4
J: TRBJ2-2
size: medium-sized

CDR3: CAWSVGALGGKLFF
V: TRBV30
J: TRBJ1-4
size: .

CDR3: CASSYSRENTGELFF
V: TRBV6-5
J: TRBJ2-2
size: medium-sized

CDR3: CASSLDGWDQPQHF
V: TRBV5-1
J: TRBJ1-5
size: medium-sized

CDR3: CASSPGGRDTYEQYF
V: TRBV11-3
J: TRBJ2-7
size: medium-sized

CDR3: CASGGLRGSGAKNIQYF
V: TRBV28
J: TRBJ2-4
size: large

CDR3: CASSSGGGPETQYF
V: TRBV5-1
J: TRBJ2-5
size: few

CDR3: CASSESPPTVSSYNEQFF
V: TRBV10-2
J: TRBJ2-1
size: medium-sized

CDR3: CASSLGPGVGYEQYF
V: TRBV5-1
J: TRBJ2-7
size: medium-sized

CDR3: CASSLEGQVKYF
V: TRBV7-2
J: TRBJ2-7
size: medium-sized

CDR3: CASSLEGGGYKDTQYF
V: TRBV11-3
J: TRBJ2-3
size: .

CDR3: CASSDRNPTDTQYF
V: TRBV2
J: TRBJ2-3
size: medium-sized

CDR3: CASLGLERYNEQFF
V: TRBV28
J: TRBJ2-1
size: medium-sized

CDR3: CASVGIAKNIQYF
V: TRBV6-2/TRBV6-3
J: TRBJ2-4
size: medium-sized

CDR3: CASSLGGASGNGELFF
V: TRBV5-5
J: TRBJ2-2
size: medium-sized

CDR3: CASSLDLAGVDTQYF
V: TRBV11-2
J: TRBJ2-3
size: medium-sized

CDR3: CASSLWFNEQYF
V: TRBV7-2
J: TRBJ2-7
size: medium-sized

CDR3: CASSSGQGTEQYF
V: TRBV5-1
J: TRBJ2-7
size: medium-sized

CDR3: CSASRLADSYEQYF
V: TRBV20-1
J: TRBJ2-7
size: large

CDR3: CASSFERTSGSSSYEQYF
V: TRBV27
J: TRBJ2-7
size: large

CDR3: CASSAKGGRGNPPLHF
V: TRBV27
J: TRBJ1-6
size: .

CDR3: CASTTMGTDTQYF
V: TRBV9
J: TRBJ2-3
size: medium-sized

CDR3: CASRELAGTEAFF
V: TRBV2
J: TRBJ1-1
size: large

CDR3: CASSLPGLVFSSTDTQYF
V: TRBV5-8
J: TRBJ2-3
size: medium-sized